This T cell receptor beta chain originates from a study of blood T cell repertoires in COVID-19. Across the study: Samples taken during acute and convalescent COVID-19 were collected in the United States, Italy and Spain. PBMCs, B-cell-depleted T cells, or T cells provided the cDNA or gDNA that made up the material.

This CDR3 is built from 13 residues. CDR1 SGHRS and CDR2 YFSETQ come from the germline V gene. The V and J ends lost 2 bases and 4 bases, in that order; junction bases with no gene match: 3. Authors' processing steps: Reference gene primer amplification in the assay estimated nucleated cell counts. Assay used: immunoSEQ multiplex PCR; TCRdb lists only in-frame clones, some missing. The V and J calls and the clone size are those of that table, but D and trimming were determined from the DNA. The data contain approximately 110,000 clones, around 79% of them singletons. Regarding this clone: Different DNA sequences within this sample yield the same CDR3.

The chain combines TRBV5-1 with TRBJ2-7; 7 nucleotides line up with TRBD1. Specimen: peripheral blood. This TCR derives from a man between 70 and 80 years old with active or convalescent COVID-19. This chain's CDR3 is CASSLDRAYEQYF. CDR3 sequence (DNA): TGCGCCAGCAGCTTAGACAGGGCTTACGAGCAGTACTTC.